One sample yielded the 14 T cell receptor beta chains listed below, sequenced in a study of cytotoxic CD8 clonotypes in ibrutinib-treated CLL. Clones were sequenced by immunoSEQ multiplex PCR, and TCRdb holds only the in-frame ones, with some missing. Altogether tens of thousands of clones are present, less than 85% being singletons, with the ten largest covering less than 40%. The starting material was PBMCs, obtained after 24 months of ibrutinib treatment. These receptors were collected from a human donor with chronic lymphocytic leukemia.

Regarding this clone: The junction and the germline gene differ at one end; a read error may be behind it. The V call is TRBV27, the J call TRBJ2-3; 7 nucleotides match TRBD1. In germline, CDR1 is MNHEY, CDR2 SMNVEV (reference sequence). The CDR3 spans 15 residues. The CDR3 nucleotides are TGTGCCAGCAGTTTAGCCGGGACAGACACAGATGCGCAGTATTTT. This gives the protein CASSLAGTDTDAQYF.

This clone has a handful of counts. In the same sample, other DNA sequences code for this CDR3. The rearrangement uses TRBV27 and TRBJ2-6, with D hard to call. This CDR3 has 15 residues. The V and J ends lost 4 bases and 1 base respectively, with 8 bases between them. The V gene's germline CDR1 is MNHEY and CDR2 SMNVEV (reference sequence). CDR3 in amino acids: CASSSLGSGANVLTF. CDR3 in DNA: TGTGCCAGCAGTTCCTTAGGGTCTGGGGCCAACGTCCTGACTTTC.

The V gene is TRBV28, the J gene TRBJ1-2, with D hard to call. The CDR3 runs to 13 residues. Germline CDR1 and CDR2: MDHEN and SYDVKM. V lost 7 bases and J lost 3, with 12 bases in between. CDR3 bases: TGTGCCAGCAAGTTTACGAGGGACTATGGCTACACCTTC. Amino acid sequence: CASKFTRDYGYTF.

The gene calls are TRBV5-1 and TRBJ2-2; D is possibly TRBD2 (6 bases). The CDR3 loop spans 16 amino acids. Between the trimmed V and J ends, which lost 2 bases and 1 base, there was a span of 12 bases. Germline CDR1 is SGHRS and CDR2 is YFSETQ. CDR3 in DNA: TGCGCCAGCAGCTTCTCTGGCGGGAAGAACACCGGGGAGCTGTTTTTT. It yields the protein CASSFSGGKNTGELFF.

The V and J genes are TRBV19 and TRBJ1-3, with D uncertain. This CDR3 region has 13 residues. Trimming took off 4 bases at V and 2 bases at J, with 6 bases between the two ends. CDR1 and CDR2 (germline): LNHDA, SQIVND (reference sequence). The CDR3 DNA is TGTGCCAGTAGTAGTGAGACTGGAAACACCATATATTTT. Protein sequence: CASSSETGNTIYF.

CDR3 sequence (DNA): TGTGCCAGCAGCCCCGGGGCAGGGGGCGACGAGCAGTACTTC. Its protein product is CASSPGAGGDEQYF. This chain uses TRBV9 with TRBJ2-7; 8 nucleotides line up with TRBD1. The junction had 8 bases not matched to a gene; V was cut back by 4 bases and J by 5 bases. This CDR3 is built from 14 residues. The germline CDR1 and CDR2 sequences are SGDLS and YYNGEE.

This clone was seen a few times. The chain uses TRBV27 and TRBJ1-2, with 9 bases fitting TRBD1. From germline, CDR1 is MNHEY and CDR2 SMNVEV (reference sequence). The CDR3 is 13 residues long. Trimming removed 8 bases from V and 4 bases from J; junction bases left unmatched: 5. The CDR3 bases are TGTGCCAGCGCCGGGACAGGGATCTATGGCTACACCTTC. It translates to CASAGTGIYGYTF.

A single count supports this clone. The chain joins TRBV10-3 to TRBJ2-4, with D possibly TRBD2 on 6 matching bases. There are 15 residues in the CDR3. Looked up from germline, CDR1 is ENHRY and CDR2 is SYGVKD. The V and J ends lost 0 bases and 9 bases respectively, with 15 bases between them. CDR3 loop: CAISESGGGNGIQYF. The CDR3 DNA reads TGTGCCATCAGTGAGTCAGGAGGAGGGAATGGCATTCAGTACTTC.

The gene calls are TRBV7-2 and TRBJ2-5, with a weak D call TRBD2 (5 bases). The CDR3 spans 14 residues. Per the germline V gene, CDR1 is SGHTA and CDR2 is FQGNSA. Trimming removed 3 bases at V and 2 bases at J, with 10 bases between. The CDR3 protein is CASSFAGIQETQYF. CDR3 bases: TGTGCCAGCAGCTTCGCGGGCATTCAAGAGACCCAGTACTTC.

The chain recombines TRBV27 with TRBJ2-1, with 8 bases fitting TRBD2. The junction had 10 bases not matched to a gene; V was cut back by 5 bases and J by 4 bases. Germline CDR1 MNHEY, CDR2 SMNVEV (reference sequence). This CDR3 has 16 residues. CDR3 in amino acids: CASSGDRGGGYNEQFF. CDR3 in DNA: TGTGCCAGCAGTGGGGATAGAGGCGGGGGGTACAATGAGCAGTTCTTC.

The chain combines TRBV7-2 with TRBJ1-3, with D possibly TRBD1 on 6 matching bases. The V end lost 0 bases, the J end lost 3 bases, and 12 bases lay between the germline ends. Per germline, CDR1 SGHTA and CDR2 FQGNSA. The length of the CDR3 is 16 residues. The CDR3 DNA reads TGTGCCAGCAGCTTAGCCTCCGGGACACATGGAAACACCATATATTTT. It yields the protein CASSLASGTHGNTIYF.

This clone has ten or more counts. The CDR3 DNA reads TGTGCCAGCAGGACCGTGGTGGGAGAGACCCAGTACTTC. It translates to CASRTVVGETQYF. The V and J genes are TRBV6-1 and TRBJ2-5; D is ambiguous. The CDR3 is 13 residues long. Germline-derived CDR1 and CDR2 are MNHNS and SASEGT. V shed 6 bases and J shed 4 bases, with 12 bases lying between them.

This clone appeared once. This sequence joins TRBV2 and TRBJ1-4; 10 nucleotides line up with TRBD1. The germline CDR1 and CDR2 sequences are SNHLY and FYNNEI. V dropped 4 bases and J dropped 5; count of bases not matched to a gene: 4. CDR3 length: 15 residues. Written as DNA, the CDR3 is TGTGCCAGCAGTGGACAGGGGGCGAGGAATGAAAAACTGTTTTTT. Translating it yields CASSGQGARNEKLFF.

The chain combines TRBV6-1 with TRBJ2-7; 10 bases agree with TRBD1. The V gene's germline CDR1 is MNHNS and CDR2 SASEGT. The CDR3 length is 17 residues. The V segment lost 0 bases and the J segment 7 bases; nucleotides outside the gene matches: 12. CDR3 sequence reads: CASSEAGRDRGSWEQYF. The CDR3 DNA reads as TGTGCCAGCAGTGAAGCGGGCCGGGACAGGGGATCGTGGGAGCAGTACTTC.